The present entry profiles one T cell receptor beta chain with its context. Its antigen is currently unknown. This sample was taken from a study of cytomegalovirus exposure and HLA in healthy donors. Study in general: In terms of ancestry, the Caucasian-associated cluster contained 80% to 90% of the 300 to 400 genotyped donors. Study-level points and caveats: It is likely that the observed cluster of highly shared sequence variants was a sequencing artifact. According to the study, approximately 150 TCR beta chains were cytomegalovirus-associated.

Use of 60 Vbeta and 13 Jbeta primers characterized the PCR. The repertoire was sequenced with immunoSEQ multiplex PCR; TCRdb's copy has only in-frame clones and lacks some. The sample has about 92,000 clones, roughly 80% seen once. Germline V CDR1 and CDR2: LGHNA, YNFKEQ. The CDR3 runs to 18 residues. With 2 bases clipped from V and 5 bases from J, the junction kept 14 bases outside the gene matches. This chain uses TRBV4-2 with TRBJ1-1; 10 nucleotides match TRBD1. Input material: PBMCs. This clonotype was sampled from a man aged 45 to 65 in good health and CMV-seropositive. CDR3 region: CASSQRVGTGDGRTEAFF. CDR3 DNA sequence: TGTGCCAGCAGCCAAAGGGTTGGGACAGGGGACGGAAGGACTGAAGCTTTCTTT.